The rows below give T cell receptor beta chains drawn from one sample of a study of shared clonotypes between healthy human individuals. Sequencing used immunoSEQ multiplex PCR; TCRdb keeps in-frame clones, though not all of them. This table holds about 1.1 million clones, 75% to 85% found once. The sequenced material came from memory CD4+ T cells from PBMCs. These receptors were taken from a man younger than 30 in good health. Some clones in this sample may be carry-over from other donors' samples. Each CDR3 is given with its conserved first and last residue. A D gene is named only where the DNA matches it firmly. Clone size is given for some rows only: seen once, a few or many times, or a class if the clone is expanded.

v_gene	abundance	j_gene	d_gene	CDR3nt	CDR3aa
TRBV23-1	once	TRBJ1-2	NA	TGCGCCGGCAGTACGTTAGCCCCTAACTATGGCTACACCTTC	CAGSTLAPNYGYTF
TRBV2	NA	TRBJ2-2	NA	TGTGCCAGCAGCGTCCACACCGGGGAGCTGTTTTTT	CASSVHTGELFF
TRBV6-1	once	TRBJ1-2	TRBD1	TGTGCCAGCAGGGGACAGGAGGGCTACACCTTC	CASRGQEGYTF
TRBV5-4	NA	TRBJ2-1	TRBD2	TGTGCCAGCAGCTGGGGGGGAGCGGGAGTAAACAATGAGCAGTTCTTC	CASSWGGAGVNNEQFF
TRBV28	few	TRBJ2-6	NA	TGTGCCAGCACGTCGAATGGGGCCAACGTCCTGACTTTC	CASTSNGANVLTF
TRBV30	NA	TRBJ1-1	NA	TGTGCCTGGAGCCACGGCGAAGGAACTGAAGCTTTCTTT	CAWSHGEGTEAFF
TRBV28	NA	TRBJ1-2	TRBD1	TGTGCCAGCAGTCCGGGGGACAGGTACTATGGCTACACCTTC	CASSPGDRYYGYTF
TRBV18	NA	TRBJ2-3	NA	TGTGCCAGCTCACCCTTCACAGATACGCAGTATTTT	CASSPFTDTQYF
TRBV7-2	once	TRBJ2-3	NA	TGTGCCAGCAGCCCCCAGTCAAACACAGATACGCAGTATTTT	CASSPQSNTDTQYF
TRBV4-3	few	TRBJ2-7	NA	TGCGCCAGCAGCCAAGCCGCTTTCCCGGGGGACTACGAGCAGTACTTC	CASSQAAFPGDYEQYF
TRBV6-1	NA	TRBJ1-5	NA	TGTGCCAGCAGTGAATGGAGTTTTGGTAGGCCCCACAATCAGCCCCAGCATTTT	CASSEWSFGRPHNQPQHF
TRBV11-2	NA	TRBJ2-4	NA	TGTGCCAGCAGCTCCGGGACGAAAAACATTCAGTACTTC	CASSSGTKNIQYF
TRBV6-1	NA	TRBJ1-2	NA	TGTGCCAGCAGTCCGTTGGGGGGCACTAACTATGGCTACACCTTC	CASSPLGGTNYGYTF
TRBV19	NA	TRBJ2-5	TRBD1	TGTGCCAGTCGCCCGACAGGGTTCGTGGAGACCCAGTACTTC	CASRPTGFVETQYF
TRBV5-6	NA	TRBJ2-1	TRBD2	TGTGCCAGCAGCTCACCTAGCGGGGGCTTCAATGAGCAGTTCTTC	CASSSPSGGFNEQFF
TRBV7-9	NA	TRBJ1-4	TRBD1	TGTGCCAGCAGCTTATCACAGGGGGAAGAAAAACTGTTTTTT	CASSLSQGEEKLFF
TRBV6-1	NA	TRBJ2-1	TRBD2	TGTGCCAGCGCAGCTAGCGGGAGGGCCCCCAATGAGCAGTTCTTC	CASAASGRAPNEQFF
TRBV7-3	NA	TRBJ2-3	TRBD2	TGTGCCAGCAGCTCCGACGGGAGGGGGATAGATACGCAGTATTTT	CASSSDGRGIDTQYF
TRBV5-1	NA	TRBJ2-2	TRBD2	TGCGCCAGCAGCCCGGGGACTAGCGGCCCCACCGGGGAGCTGTTTTTT	CASSPGTSGPTGELFF
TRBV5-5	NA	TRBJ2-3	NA	TGTGCCAGCAGCCTCGTCCTGGGCACGCAGTATTTT	CASSLVLGTQYF
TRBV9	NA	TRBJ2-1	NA	TGTGCCAGCAGCGTAGCCGGCGACTACTACAATGAGCAGTTCTTC	CASSVAGDYYNEQFF
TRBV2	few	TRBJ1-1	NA	TGTGCCAGCATTCGAGATCGGAACACTGAAGCTTTCTTT	CASIRDRNTEAFF
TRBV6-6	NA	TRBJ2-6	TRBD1	TGTGCCAGCAGCCCCGGACAGGGCTTTGGGGCCAACGTCCTGACTTTC	CASSPGQGFGANVLTF
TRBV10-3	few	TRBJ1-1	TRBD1	TGTGCCATCAGTGGGGCGCGTGGGCAGGGGGCTGAAGCTTTCTTT	CAISGARGQGAEAFF
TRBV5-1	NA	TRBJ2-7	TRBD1	TGCGCCAGCAGCTCCCCGGGACAGAACTACGAGCAGTACTTC	CASSSPGQNYEQYF
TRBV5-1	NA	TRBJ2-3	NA	TGCGCCAGCAGCACAGGGTTCGTCGAGGCAGATACGCAGTATTTT	CASSTGFVEADTQYF
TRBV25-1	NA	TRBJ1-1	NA	TGTGCCAGCAGTGCTCGGACGGACAGGAACACTGAAGCTTTCTTT	CASSARTDRNTEAFF
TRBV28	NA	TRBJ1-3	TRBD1	TGTGCCAGCAGTTCACTACACCTTGGGACAGGGAAGTACACCATATATTTT	CASSSLHLGTGKYTIYF
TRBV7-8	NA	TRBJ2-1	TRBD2	TGTGCCAGCAGCCGAGGGACTAGATACGGCGATGAGCAGTTCTTC	CASSRGTRYGDEQFF
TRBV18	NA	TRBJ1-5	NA	TGTGCCAGCTCACTCAGGGGAACCCCTGGGGACTATAGCAATCAGCCCCAGCATTTT	CASSLRGTPGDYSNQPQHF
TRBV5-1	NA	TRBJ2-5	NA	TGCGCCAGCAGCTTGGGCAGTCAAGAGACCCAGTACTTC	CASSLGSQETQYF
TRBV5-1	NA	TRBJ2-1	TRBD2	TGCGCCAGCAGCTTGGACGGGAGGAGGTACAATGAGCAGTTCTTC	CASSLDGRRYNEQFF
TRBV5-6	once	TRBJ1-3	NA	TGTGCCAGCAGCCCCCGGCCCGCCGGAGGAAACACCATATATTTT	CASSPRPAGGNTIYF
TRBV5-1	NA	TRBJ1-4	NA	TGCGCCAGCAGCTGGGGGAACCGGGGAGCAACTAATGAAAAACTGTTTTTT	CASSWGNRGATNEKLFF
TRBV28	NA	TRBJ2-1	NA	TGTGCCAGCAGGCCTTCGCGGGACGGCTCCTACAATGAGCAGTTCTTC	CASRPSRDGSYNEQFF
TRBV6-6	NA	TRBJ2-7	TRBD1	TGTGCCAGCAGATTTGGGACAGGGGGCTACGAGCAGTACTTC	CASRFGTGGYEQYF
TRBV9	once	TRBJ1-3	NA	TGTGCCAGCAGCGTAGGGGCAGCCGTCTCTGGAAACACCATATATTTT	CASSVGAAVSGNTIYF
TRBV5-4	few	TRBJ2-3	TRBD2	TGTGCCAGCAGTTCAGGACTAGCGGGTAGCACAGATACGCAGTATTTT	CASSSGLAGSTDTQYF
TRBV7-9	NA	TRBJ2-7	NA	TGTGCCAGCAGCCGCGGACAAAGTCGCCTCTACGAGCAGTACTTC	CASSRGQSRLYEQYF
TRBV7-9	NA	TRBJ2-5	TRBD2	TGTGCCAGCAGCCTCGTAGCGGGAGATCAAGAGACCCAGTACTTC	CASSLVAGDQETQYF
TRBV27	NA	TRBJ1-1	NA	TGTGCCAGCAGTCCCCTAGAGGTGACGAACACTGAAGCTTTCTTT	CASSPLEVTNTEAFF
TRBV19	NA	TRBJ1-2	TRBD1	TGTGCCAGTAGAATCACAGGGGGTTATGGCTACACCTTC	CASRITGGYGYTF
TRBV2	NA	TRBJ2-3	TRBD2	TGTGCCAGCAGCCGGACTAGCGGGACCACAGATACGCAGTATTTT	CASSRTSGTTDTQYF
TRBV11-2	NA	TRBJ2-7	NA	TGTGCCAGCAGCCCCCAGGCAGGGGTTCCCTACGAGCAGTACTTC	CASSPQAGVPYEQYF
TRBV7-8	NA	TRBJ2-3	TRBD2	TGTGCCAGCAGGCCTCACCGGGAGGGTCGGTTCACAGATACGCAGTATTTT	CASRPHREGRFTDTQYF
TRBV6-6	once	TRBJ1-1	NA	TGTGCCAGCAGTTATATAGTTCAGACGAACACTGAAGCTTTCTTT	CASSYIVQTNTEAFF
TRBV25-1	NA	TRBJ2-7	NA	TGTGCCAGCAGTGAGTCGGGCTACGAGCAGTACTTC	CASSESGYEQYF
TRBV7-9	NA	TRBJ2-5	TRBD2	TGTGCCAGCAGCTTAGGACAGGCAAGACTAGCGGAAGAGACCCAGTACTTC	CASSLGQARLAEETQYF
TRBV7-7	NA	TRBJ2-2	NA	TGTGCCAGCAGCTTAGCAGCCCCAGCCGGGGAGCTGTTTTTT	CASSLAAPAGELFF
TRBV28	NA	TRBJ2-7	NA	TGTGCCAGCAGTTTATTGGGGGCTAGCGGAACATATTACGAGCAGTACTTC	CASSLLGASGTYYEQYF
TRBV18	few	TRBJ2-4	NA	TGTGCCAGCTCACCACCGGGGTCTCTAGCCAAAAACATTCAGTACTTC	CASSPPGSLAKNIQYF
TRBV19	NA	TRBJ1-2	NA	TGTGCCAGTAGTGAGGAGGGAGGGCGCACTGGCTATGGCTACACCTTC	CASSEEGGRTGYGYTF
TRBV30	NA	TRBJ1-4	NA	TGTGCCTGGACCTGGGGGGGTGGTGAAAAACTGTTTTTT	CAWTWGGGEKLFF
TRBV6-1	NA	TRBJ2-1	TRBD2	TGTGCCAGCAGGCATGGGGGGAGGGCCTACAATGAGCAGTTCTTC	CASRHGGRAYNEQFF
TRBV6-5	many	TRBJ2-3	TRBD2	TGTGCCAGCAGTTATTGGGCTAGCGGGAGTCGTACGCAGTATTTT	CASSYWASGSRTQYF
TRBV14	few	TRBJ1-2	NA	TGTGCCAGCAGCCAAGATGAGAACTATGGCTACACCTTC	CASSQDENYGYTF
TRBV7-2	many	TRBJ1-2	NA	TGTGCCAGCAGCTTAGACCCGGAGGAAGGCTACACCTTC	CASSLDPEEGYTF
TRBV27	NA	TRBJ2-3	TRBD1	TGTGCCAGCAGTTCTCACTCAGGGGGCCGCACAGATACGCAGTATTTT	CASSSHSGGRTDTQYF